The 8 T cell receptor beta chains below come from one sample, sequenced in a study of T-cell reconstitution after alpha-beta-depleted transplantation in children. The TCRbeta library was prepared with unique molecular identifiers. TCRdb analysed the PCR reads with MiXCR anew, one entry per CDR3 protein. The repertoire has 420,000 or so distinct CDR3 sequences, 11% of them found once; the top ten carry nearly 5.5%. Sequencing used PBMCs from the stem cell graft donor, obtained from the stem cell graft. The source of these receptors is a human donor who donated a stem cell graft to a child with acute myeloid leukemia.

This clonotype came up many times. This chain uses TRBV29-1 with TRBJ1-1, with D uncertain. CDR3 length: 13 amino acids. The germline CDR1 and CDR2 sequences are SQVTM and ANQGSEA. V was trimmed by 1 base and J by 5 bases, leaving 11 bases between them. CDR3 DNA sequence: TGCAGCGTTGAAGGGCAGACGGGAACTGAAGCTTTCTTT. It is translated as CSVEGQTGTEAFF.

This clonotype came up a few times. The chain couples TRBV20-1 to TRBJ2-7; 10 positions match TRBD2. The CDR3 contains 15 residues. Germline values: CDR1 DFQATT, CDR2 SNEGSKA (reference sequence). V shed 3 bases, J shed 1 base, and the junction held 6 bases outside the gene matches. CDR3 residues: CSARGGTSASYEQYF. CDR3 coding DNA: TGCAGTGCTAGGGGCGGGACTAGCGCTTCCTACGAGCAGTACTTC.

Many counts were recorded for this clonotype. The chain links TRBV20-1 to TRBJ2-3; D unclear. The germline V gene encodes CDR1 DFQATT and CDR2 SNEGSKA (reference sequence). The germline V and J ends were trimmed by 5 bases and 1 base, with 16 bases remaining between them. This CDR3 spans 15 amino acids. This CDR3 is CSAPSQAGRTDTQYF. The CDR3 DNA sequence: TGCAGTGCTCCGAGCCAGGCCGGACGCACAGATACGCAGTATTTT.

A remark on this clonotype: One junction end does not reproduce the germline sequence, and a read error may be involved. The chain has TRBV29-1 and TRBJ2-7; maybe TRBD1 (5 bases). Germline V gene lookup returns CDR1 SQVTM and CDR2 ANQGSEA. This CDR3 spans 11 amino acids. CDR3 sequence (DNA): TGCAGCGTTTATCAGGGCTACGAGCAGTCCTTC. It encodes CSVYQGYEQSF.

The gene calls are TRBV6-1 and TRBJ2-5, with TRBD1 identical over 9 bases. J gave up 3 bases and V 11 bases, and 10 bases lay outside the gene matches. CDR1 MNHNS and CDR2 SASEGT come from the germline V gene. CDR3 length: 14 residues. The CDR3 DNA follows: TGTGCCCCCGGGGGGACAGGGACGAAAGAGACCCAGTACTTC. Its translation is CAPGGTGTKETQYF.

This clonotype turned up a few times. V usage is TRBV20-1 and J usage is TRBJ2-1; D unclear. V shed 4 bases and J shed 9 bases, with 13 bases lying between them. The CDR3 spans 12 residues. Germline V lookup: CDR1 DFQATT, CDR2 SNEGSKA (reference sequence). CDR3 region: CSANPALGEQFF. In DNA, the CDR3 is TGCAGTGCTAACCCAGCGTTAGGTGAGCAGTTCTTC.

The genes are TRBV9 and TRBJ1-1; D possibly corresponds to TRBD1 (5 bases). Trimming took 3 bases from V and 5 from J, leaving 17 bases between them. The CDR3 consists of 15 residues. Germline V gene data show CDR1 as SGDLS and CDR2 as YYNGEE. The DNA of the CDR3 is TGTGCCAGCAGCGCGGGCAGGGATATGGGGACTGAAGCTTTCTTT. Amino acid sequence: CASSAGRDMGTEAFF. Together with reference TRBV9 and TRBJ1-1, the CDR3 gives the full variable domain: DSGVTQTPKHLITATGQRVTLRCSPRSGDLSVYWYQQSLDQGLQFLIQYYNGEERAKGNILERFSAQQFPDLHSELNLSSLELGDSALYFCASSAGRDMGTEAFFGQGTRLTVV.

The gene calls are TRBV9 and TRBJ2-2, with no clear D. Germline V gene data show CDR1 as SGDLS and CDR2 as YYNGEE. V lost 4 bases, J lost 4 bases, and 11 bases lay in between. This CDR3 region has 14 residues. This CDR3 is CASSMNPGTGELFF. In nucleotides, the CDR3 is TGTGCCAGCAGCATGAATCCGGGCACCGGGGAGCTGTTTTTT.